This T cell receptor beta chain was observed in a study of radiotherapy plus CTLA-4 blockade in lung cancer. On this clone: Its antigen is unidentified.

General study points: Early blood T cell clone dynamics, with interferon-beta, were reported to best predict response. Following radiotherapy plus ipilimumab, tumor-derived TCR clones expanded in the blood.

Germline loops: CDR1 MNHNS, CDR2 SASEGT. The V and J ends lost 5 bases and 7 bases respectively, with 8 bases between them. There are 12 residues in the CDR3. This table comes from immunoSEQ multiplex PCR, and its TCRdb copy is limited to in-frame clones, with some not included. Among more than 90,000 clones listed, roughly 80% were seen once. This rearrangement joins TRBV6-1 to TRBJ1-4; TRBD1 might be the D (5 bases). The specimen comprised peripheral blood, sampled from a patient treated with radiotherapy plus ipilimumab. This receptor was taken from a human donor with non-small cell lung cancer that progressed on radiotherapy plus ipilimumab. CDR3 protein: CASSSGAEKLFF. CDR3 nucleotides: TGTGCCAGCAGTAGCGGGGCTGAAAAACTGTTTTTT.